The 19 T cell receptor beta chains reported below all come from one sample, sequenced in a study of CD8+CD57+ T cells in acquired aplastic anemia (dated by TCRdb to 2016 to 2019). The listed sequencing device is Illumina HiSeq 2000. TCR beta VDJ combination and CDR3 sequence profiling used genomic DNA as the template. The public reads were run again by TCRdb, first through fastp at Q25 and then through MiXCR, and only productive beta chains were kept. Here each entry gathers all rows of one CDR3 protein and keeps the most common genes and DNA. In this sample the table shows around 200,000 distinct CDR3 sequences, 48% of which occur a single time. The top ten clones comprise about 1.7% of the sample. The patients picked for sequencing were ones in whom flow cytometry had shown an expansion of CD8+CD57+ cells. Sequences were obtained from sorted CD4+, CD8+, or CD8+CD57+ T cells (not recorded which) from PBMCs. These receptors were taken from a human donor with aplastic anemia.

This clonotype showed up many times. This sequence joins TRBV29-1 and TRBJ2-3; D gene ambiguous. This CDR3 spans 11 amino acids. The V end was cut by 3 bases, the J end by 3 bases, with 4 bases between. CDR1 is SQVTM, CDR2 ANQGSEA, per germline. The CDR3 loop is CSVEGTDTQYF. The DNA for the CDR3 is TGCAGCGTTGAGGGTACAGATACGCAGTATTTT.

The J gene is TRBJ2-2, the V gene TRBV12-3 or TRBV12-4; no definite D call. Trimming shortened V by 7 bases and J by 6 bases, and 6 bases separated the two germline ends. The CDR3 covers 11 residues. This chain's CDR3 is CASTLSGELFF. The CDR3 region has the DNA TGTGCCAGCACCTTGTCCGGGGAGCTGTTTTTT.

This chain joins TRBV15 and TRBJ1-4; D ambiguous. V gave up 6 bases and J gave up 8 bases, with 16 bases separating them. This CDR3 region has 14 residues. Germline V lookup: CDR1 LNHNV, CDR2 YYDKDF (reference sequence). The CDR3 sequence: CATSPIPDGEKLFF. The CDR3 DNA is TGTGCCACCAGTCCTATCCCGGACGGGGAAAAACTGTTTTTT.

The chain combines TRBV5-1 with TRBJ1-2; D not resolved. The CDR3 spans 11 residues. The germline gives CDR1 SGHRS, CDR2 YFSETQ. The V gene lost 6 bases and the J gene lost 8 bases, with 11 bases spanning the gap. The CDR3 DNA reads as TGCGCCAGCAAGGACGGCACGGGCTACACCTTC. This encodes CASKDGTGYTF.

This chain joins TRBV12-3 or TRBV12-4 and TRBJ2-7; a possible D gene is TRBD1 (7 bases). Trimming cost V 3 bases and J 2 bases, with 11 bases left between them. The CDR3 is 14 residues long. The CDR3 loop is CASSLEGAPYEQYF. In nucleotides, the CDR3 is TGTGCCAGCAGTTTGGAGGGGGCTCCCTACGAGCAGTACTTC.

Ten or more counts support this clonotype. This chain connects TRBV4-2 to TRBJ2-7; 10 nucleotides agree with TRBD2. Germline V CDR1 and CDR2: LGHNA, YNFKEQ. The trim removed 1 base at V and 3 bases at J, leaving 6 bases unmatched. The CDR3 covers 16 residues. CDR3 amino acids: CASSQGGVAGGYEQYF. CDR3 DNA sequence: TGTGCCAGCAGCCAAGGTGGGGTAGCGGGAGGCTACGAGCAGTACTTC.

This clonotype was observed a handful of times. The chain employs TRBV2 and TRBJ2-6; 10 bases are shared with TRBD1. V lost 8 bases and J lost 2; bases outside the gene matches: 3. CDR1 and CDR2 from the germline V gene are SNHLY and FYNNEI. This CDR3 is built from 15 residues. The CDR3 sequence: CASSGQGTGANVLTF. DNA of the CDR3: TGTGCCAGCTCGGGACAGGGGACTGGGGCCAACGTCCTGACTTTC.

This clonotype showed up many times. V usage is TRBV9 and J usage is TRBJ2-3; tentatively, D is TRBD2 (6 bases). Germline V gene data show CDR1 as SGDLS and CDR2 as YYNGEE. V lost 2 bases to trimming and J lost 2 bases, with 12 bases between them. The CDR3 consists of 15 residues. The CDR3 reads CASSVGLPNTDTQYF. CDR3 sequence (DNA): TGTGCCAGCAGCGTCGGACTACCTAACACAGATACGCAGTATTTT.

The V call is TRBV2, the J call TRBJ2-7; TRBD2 matches at 9 bases. Germline V gene sequence: CDR1 SNHLY, CDR2 FYNNEI. This CDR3 comprises 14 residues. V lost 7 bases to trimming and J lost 3 bases; unmatched junction nucleotides: 7. The CDR3 reads CASIAAGGRYEQYF. The CDR3 DNA reads as TGTGCCAGCATAGCAGCGGGAGGTCGCTACGAGCAGTACTTC.

Of note for this clonotype: A much larger clonotype is one base distant, so this may be a read error. The chain joins TRBV20-1 to TRBJ2-1, with unresolved D. Germline CDR1 DFQATT, CDR2 SNEGSKA (reference sequence). V lost 2 bases and J lost 12, with 14 bases in between. The length of the CDR3 is 12 residues. CDR3 sequence: CSARPVLDGQFF. As DNA, the CDR3 is TGCAGTGCTAGACCCGTTCTGGATGGGCAGTTCTTC.

This clonotype has a single count. The chain uses TRBV14 and TRBJ2-7; maybe TRBD2 (6 bases). The V end lost 1 base, the J end lost 1 base, and 11 bases lay between the germline ends. The CDR3 is 15 amino acids. Germline loops: CDR1 SGHDN, CDR2 FVKESK. The CDR3 loop is CASSQGLGSSYEQYF. The CDR3 coding sequence is TGTGCCAGCAGCCAAGGACTAGGGAGTTCCTACGAGCAGTACTTC.

J is TRBJ2-7 and V is TRBV20-1; TRBD2 might be the D (7 bases). This CDR3 has 15 amino acids. Germline CDR1 DFQATT, CDR2 SNEGSKA (reference sequence). Trimming stripped 1 base from V and 4 bases from J, with 17 bases between. The CDR3 loop is CSARAGGGPFYEQYF. CDR3 coding DNA: TGCAGTGCTAGAGCTGGGGGGGGGCCCTTTTACGAGCAGTACTTC.

The gene calls are TRBV20-1 and TRBJ1-2; no clear D gene. V was shortened by 1 base and J by 6 bases, with 15 bases between the two germline ends. The CDR3 sequence is 14 residues long. Germline V gene sequence: CDR1 DFQATT, CDR2 SNEGSKA (reference sequence). CDR3 sequence reads: CSARAPRILHGYTF. The CDR3 DNA reads as TGCAGTGCTAGAGCCCCCCGAATTTTGCATGGCTACACCTTC.

This clonotype appeared many times. The chain has TRBV9 and TRBJ1-5, with D unclear. Germline CDR1 and CDR2: SGDLS and YYNGEE. V was shortened by 0 bases and J by 0 bases, with 10 bases between the two germline ends. CDR3 size: 16 residues. CDR3 bases: TGTGCCAGCAGCGTAGGGGGAGGCAGTAGCAATCAGCCCCAGCATTTT. This sequence encodes CASSVGGGSSNQPQHF.

This clonotype has just a few counts. This rearrangement joins TRBV9 to TRBJ1-2; TRBD1 might be the D (5 bases). The ends were cut back, 4 bases at V and 4 bases at J, with 8 bases in the middle. Germline V CDR1 and CDR2: SGDLS, YYNGEE. The CDR3 extends over 12 amino acids. CDR3 sequence: CASSIGVYGYTF. Here the CDR3 DNA reads TGTGCCAGCAGCATAGGGGTCTATGGCTACACCTTC.

This sequence joins TRBV20-1 and TRBJ2-5; 13 bases are shared with TRBD2. Germline V gene lookup returns CDR1 DFQATT and CDR2 SNEGSKA (reference sequence). V shed 6 bases, J shed 2 bases, and the junction held 0 bases outside the gene matches. The CDR3 length is 13 residues. The CDR3 sequence is CSAGLAGQETQYF. The CDR3 DNA is TGCAGTGCGGGACTAGCGGGGCAAGAGACCCAGTACTTC.

This clonotype was found many times. The chain is built from TRBV4-3 and TRBJ1-1, with D uncertain. Germline loops: CDR1 LGHNA, CDR2 YSLEER. Trimming pared 4 bases from V and 6 bases from J, leaving 12 bases between. The CDR3 sequence is 13 residues long. This CDR3 reads CASSLGNWAEAFF. The DNA of the CDR3 is TGCGCCAGCAGCCTCGGGAATTGGGCTGAAGCTTTCTTT.

V gene TRBV10-3 combines with J gene TRBJ2-5; D call uncertain. The length of the CDR3 is 16 residues. Trimming pared 2 bases from V and 1 base from J, leaving 14 bases between. CDR1 is ENHRY, CDR2 SYGVKD, per germline. The CDR3 DNA sequence: TGTGCCATCAGTGAGCCGAGTTTAGGCTTCCAAGAGACCCAGTACTTC. Amino acids: CAISEPSLGFQETQYF.

This clonotype was counted a single time. V gene TRBV4-1 combines with J gene TRBJ2-2; the match to TRBD2 covers 13 bases. With 1 base clipped from V and 4 bases from J, the junction kept 9 bases outside the gene matches. The germline CDR1 and CDR2 sequences are MGHRA and YSYEKL. This CDR3 has 19 residues. CDR3 loop: CASSQVVLAGGPGTGELFF. The CDR3 DNA is TGCGCCAGCAGCCAAGTAGTACTAGCGGGGGGGCCTGGCACCGGGGAGCTGTTTTTT.